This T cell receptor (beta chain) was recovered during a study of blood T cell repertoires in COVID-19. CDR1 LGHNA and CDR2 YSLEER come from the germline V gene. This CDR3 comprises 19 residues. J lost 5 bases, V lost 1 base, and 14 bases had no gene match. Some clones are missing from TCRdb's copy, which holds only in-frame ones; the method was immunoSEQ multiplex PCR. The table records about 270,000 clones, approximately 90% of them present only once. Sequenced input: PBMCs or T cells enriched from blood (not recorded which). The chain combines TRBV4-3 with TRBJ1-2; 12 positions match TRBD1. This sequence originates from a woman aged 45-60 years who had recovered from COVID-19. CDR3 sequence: CASSQGLGTGGRPGYGYTF. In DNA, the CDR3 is TGCGCCAGCAGCCAAGGGCTCGGGACAGGGGGCCGCCCGGGATATGGCTACACCTTC.